The 5 T cell receptor beta chains given below trace back to one sample, sequenced in a study of blood T cell repertoires in COVID-19. Clones were sequenced by immunoSEQ multiplex PCR, and TCRdb holds only the in-frame ones, with some missing. Of about 160,000 clones listed, 80% to 90% are singletons. Sequenced sample: peripheral blood. The receptors come from a man aged 18-30 years with COVID-19, enrolled during active disease.

The V and J genes are TRBV28 and TRBJ1-2, with TRBD1 matching 9 bases. The CDR3 consists of 12 residues. The germline gives CDR1 MDHEN, CDR2 SYDVKM. The junction had 4 bases not matched to a gene; V was cut back by 6 bases and J by 8 bases. The CDR3 DNA follows: TGTGCCAGCAGCTTGGGACAGGGAGGCTACACCTTC. As protein: CASSLGQGGYTF.

The V gene is TRBV7-8, the J gene TRBJ1-5; D unclear. Germline V CDR1 and CDR2: SGHVS, FQNEAQ. Trimming took 1 base from V and 6 from J, leaving 7 bases between them. This CDR3 contains 13 residues. The CDR3 nucleotides are TGTGCCAGCAGCTTAGGGCCGGGTCAGCCCCAGCATTTT. Its protein is CASSLGPGQPQHF.

The chain is built from TRBV28 and TRBJ2-2; a possible D gene is TRBD1 (6 bases). Germline V gene data show CDR1 as MDHEN and CDR2 as SYDVKM. Trimming took off 6 bases at V and 8 bases at J, with 31 bases between the two ends. The CDR3 has 19 amino acids. The CDR3 nucleotides read TGTGCCAGCAGCACCCAATACCGGGACACCCCGACGAACTTTGGGGAGCTGTTTTTT. It translates to CASSTQYRDTPTNFGELFF.

The rearrangement uses TRBV27 and TRBJ1-5, with D unresolved. The CDR3 totals 14 residues. CDR1 and CDR2 from the germline V gene are MNHEY and SMNVEV (reference sequence). V lost 2 bases and J 2 bases, leaving 7 bases between the germline ends. The CDR3 here is CASSLGRGNQPQHF. CDR3 DNA: TGTGCCAGCAGTTTAGGGCGGGGCAATCAGCCCCAGCATTTT.

This chain joins TRBV5-4 and TRBJ1-1; D may be TRBD1 (5 bases). Looked up from germline, CDR1 is SGHNT and CDR2 is YYREEE (reference sequence). The CDR3 sequence is 14 residues long. V shed 0 bases and J shed 6 bases, with 12 bases lying between them. CDR3 protein: CASSLDSGAAEAFF. Here the CDR3 DNA reads TGTGCCAGCAGCTTGGATTCTGGGGCCGCTGAAGCTTTCTTT.